This note documents a single T cell receptor beta chain sequence. The V gene's germline CDR1 is MNHEY and CDR2 SVGAGI. Losses at the gene ends were 10 bases for V and 7 bases for J; bases not matched to a gene: 13. There are 15 residues in the CDR3. The data are from a study of cytotoxic CD8 clonotypes in ibrutinib-treated CLL. The method was immunoSEQ multiplex PCR; TCRdb's version includes in-frame clones alone and lacks a portion of them. The sample yields more than 110,000 clones, approximately 89% seen once. The chain couples TRBV6-5 to TRBJ2-7; TRBD2 aligns across 13 bases. The origin of this receptor is a human donor with chronic lymphocytic leukemia. This material consisted of PBMCs, taken after 12 months of ibrutinib treatment. Written as DNA, the CDR3 is TGTGCCACAGGGGACTCGGGACTAGCGGGAAGGGAGCAGTACTTC. Its translation is CATGDSGLAGREQYF.